What follows are 19 T cell receptor beta chains derived from one specimen sequenced in a study of beta chain features in type 1 diabetes. Reverse transcribing all isolated RNA meant expressed TCRB transcripts were sequenced. Repertoires were generated with immunoSEQ multiplex PCR, while TCRdb's copy carries only in-frame clones and drops some. The repertoire has 250,000 to 300,000 clones, around 7.3% of them found once; the top ten carry more than 0.8%. Sequencing was carried out using central memory CD4+ T cells from blood. The source of these receptors is a woman aged 18-29 years in good health.

Comments on this clone: The likely explanation is a read error, given a far larger clone one base away. CDR3 protein: CASSQDSYGYTF. CDR3 nucleotides: TGTGCCAGCAGCCAGGACAGCTATGGCTACACCTTC. The chain couples TRBV4-2 to TRBJ1-2, with TRBD1 as a possible D gene (6 bases). CDR1 and CDR2 from the germline V gene are LGHNA and YNFKEQ. The ends were cut back, 3 bases at V and 4 bases at J, with 6 bases in the middle. The CDR3 contains 12 residues.

This clone was counted at least ten times. The rearrangement uses TRBV7-6 and TRBJ2-5; no firm D call. The CDR3 has 13 amino acids. CDR1 SGHVS and CDR2 FNYEAQ come from the germline V gene. The V and J ends lost 5 bases and 6 bases respectively, with 13 bases between them. CDR3 nucleotides: TGTGCCAGCAGCCCGTACACGGGTCAGACCCAGTACTTC. Translation: CASSPYTGQTQYF.

Comment on this clone: At the DNA level, this CDR3 is encoded by other sequences in the same sample as well. This chain links TRBV6-5 with TRBJ2-7; D gene ambiguous. The CDR3 is 11 amino acids. In germline, CDR1 is MNHEY, CDR2 SVGAGI. Deletions cut 6 bases from V and 4 bases from J, with 7 bases between. The chain's CDR3 is CASSTKYEQYF. The CDR3 DNA reads TGTGCCAGCAGCACGAAATACGAGCAGTACTTC.

The chain is built from TRBV5-1 and TRBJ1-1; 8 bases map to TRBD1. CDR1 and CDR2 (germline): SGHRS, YFSETQ. CDR3 size: 17 residues. Trimming at V came to 2 bases and at J to 1 base, leaving 10 bases not matched to a gene. In nucleotides, the CDR3 is TGCGCCAGCAGCTTCCCGCAGTCAGGGGGCGAGAACACTGAAGCTTTCTTT. Residues: CASSFPQSGGENTEAFF.

This sequence joins TRBV4-2 and TRBJ1-6, with unresolved D. The germline CDR1 and CDR2 sequences are LGHNA and YNFKEQ. V was pared by 0 bases and J by 0 bases, with 6 bases between. This CDR3 has 16 amino acids. The CDR3 DNA reads as TGTGCCAGCAGCCAAGAGTTGAGCTCCTATAATTCACCCCTCCACTTT. The encoded protein is CASSQELSSYNSPLHF.

The chain joins TRBV21-1 to TRBJ1-2; the table names TRBD1, a call not compared with the DNA. TRBV21-1 is a pseudogene locus. CDR3 length equals 12 residues. The DNA for the CDR3 is TGTGCCAGCAGCGACAGGGGACACGGCTACACCTTC. It specifies CASSDRGHGYTF.

The sample holds a few counts of this clone. The chain is built from TRBV7-2 and TRBJ1-6; D may be TRBD1 (6 bases). This CDR3 is 15 amino acids long. Trimming took off 3 bases at V and 9 bases at J, with 15 bases between the two ends. Germline loops: CDR1 SGHTA, CDR2 FQGNSA. The CDR3 bases are TGTGCCAGCAGCTTTTTCGGGGGGCAAGGTTCACCCCTCCACTTT. It encodes CASSFFGGQGSPLHF.

The rearrangement links TRBV7-2 to TRBJ2-1; D gene ambiguous. The CDR3 runs 13 residues. Trimming left V 0 bases short and J 4 bases short, with 4 bases between. The germline gives CDR1 SGHTA, CDR2 FQGNSA. The CDR3 coding sequence is TGTGCCAGCAGCTTAGCGACATACAATGAGCAGTTCTTC. Its translation: CASSLATYNEQFF.

This sequence joins TRBV7-9 and TRBJ1-1; 8 positions match TRBD1. Per germline, CDR1 SEHNR and CDR2 FQNEAQ (reference sequence). Trimming took 5 bases from V and 1 from J; bases not matched to a gene: 6. The CDR3 is 15 amino acids. In nucleotides, the CDR3 is TGTGCCAGCAGCGCAGGGGGCGCGAGGAACACTGAAGCTTTCTTT. Translating it yields CASSAGGARNTEAFF.

This clone was seen a single time. The chain joins TRBV5-1 to TRBJ1-1; 8 bases agree with TRBD1. The CDR3 extends over 14 amino acids. Trimming removed 4 bases from V and 1 base from J; junction bases left unmatched: 3. The germline V gene has CDR1 SGHRS and CDR2 YFSETQ. CDR3: CASSPGGRNTEAFF. For the CDR3, the DNA is TGCGCCAGCAGCCCAGGGGGCAGGAACACTGAAGCTTTCTTT.

A remark on this clone: This specimen includes other DNA sequences encoding the same CDR3. V usage is TRBV29-1 and J usage is TRBJ1-1, with D hard to call. V gave up 3 bases and J gave up 3 bases, with 8 bases separating them. CDR3 length: 12 residues. Germline V gene data show CDR1 as SQVTM and CDR2 as ANQGSEA. The CDR3 loop is CSVDRRDTEAFF. CDR3 bases: TGCAGCGTTGACCGACGGGACACTGAAGCTTTCTTT.

A few counts support this clone. The V call is TRBV2, the J call TRBJ2-5; perhaps TRBD2 as D (6 bases). The CDR3 sequence is 12 residues long. Germline V gene lookup returns CDR1 SNHLY and CDR2 FYNNEI. Trimming removed 5 bases from V and 4 bases from J, with 8 bases in between. CDR3 sequence reads: CASSRGGETQYF. The CDR3 DNA sequence: TGTGCCAGCAGTCGGGGAGGAGAGACCCAGTACTTC.

The V call is TRBV2, the J call TRBJ1-6; 7 nucleotides match TRBD1. J gave up 8 bases and V 5 bases, and 6 bases lay outside the gene matches. The CDR3 contains 14 residues. Germline values: CDR1 SNHLY, CDR2 FYNNEI. This CDR3 is CASSIDRVDSPLHF. The CDR3 DNA reads as TGTGCCAGCAGTATCGACAGGGTGGATTCACCCCTCCACTTT.

This clone was counted between two and nine times. The rearrangement links TRBV14 to TRBJ1-4; D call uncertain. There are 13 residues in the CDR3. Trimming removed 4 bases from V and 4 bases from J, with 7 bases in between. The germline V gene has CDR1 SGHDN and CDR2 FVKESK. The CDR3 is CASSPRVNEKLFF. The DNA of the CDR3 is TGTGCCAGCAGCCCACGGGTTAATGAAAAACTGTTTTTT.

The chain couples TRBV14 to TRBJ1-1, with no clear D. V was trimmed by 0 bases and J by 2 bases, leaving 13 bases between them. The CDR3 covers 16 residues. Germline-derived CDR1 and CDR2 are SGHDN and FVKESK. The DNA of the CDR3 is TGTGCCAGCAGCCAAGATCTCTGGGGATCCAACACTGAAGCTTTCTTT. Its protein product is CASSQDLWGSNTEAFF. The whole variable domain, filled in from reference TRBV14 and TRBJ1-1, reads EAGVTQFPSHSVIEKGQTVTLRCDPISGHDNLYWYRRVMGKEIKFLLHFVKESKQDESGMPNNRFLAERTGGTYSTLKVQPAELEDSGVYFCASSQDLWGSNTEAFFGQGTRLTVV.

This clone was found many times. The V gene is TRBV18, the J gene TRBJ2-1; D gene unclear. The CDR3 length is 15 residues. CDR1 and CDR2 from the germline V gene are KGHSH and LQKENI. The V and J ends lost 0 bases and 4 bases respectively, with 10 bases between them. CDR3 bases: TGTGCCAGCTCACCACCCTCCACGAATTACAATGAGCAGTTCTTC. Its translation is CASSPPSTNYNEQFF. The entire variable domain, with the rest obtained from reference TRBV18 and TRBJ2-1, is as follows: NAGVMQNPRHLVRRRGQEARLRCSPMKGHSHVYWYRQLPEEGLKFMVYLQKENIIDESGMPKERFSAEFPKEGPSILRIQQVVRGDSAAYFCASSPPSTNYNEQFFGPGTRLTVL.

This clone was seen more than once but under ten times. The sample carries other DNA sequences with the same CDR3. The chain recombines TRBV7-3 with TRBJ2-7, with 7 positions matching TRBD2. Germline CDR1 SGHTA, CDR2 FQGTGA. The junction had 3 bases not matched to a gene; V was cut back by 1 base and J by 0 bases. This CDR3 is built from 15 residues. CDR3 in amino acids: CASSLNGGSSYEQYF. The CDR3 DNA reads as TGTGCCAGCAGCTTAAACGGCGGGAGCTCCTACGAGCAGTACTTC.

This clone has a count of ten or more. The CDR3 sequence: CATPNRAGETQYF. The CDR3 DNA reads TGTGCCACCCCGAATCGGGCGGGAGAGACCCAGTACTTC. The chain joins TRBV21-1 to TRBJ2-5; the D call of TRBD2 is as the table states it, not checked on the DNA. TRBV21-1 is a pseudogene. This CDR3 comprises 13 residues.

There are a few counts of this clone. The chain links TRBV19 to TRBJ2-1, with a weak D call TRBD1 (6 bases). The V gene's germline CDR1 is LNHDA and CDR2 SQIVND (reference sequence). V lost 3 bases and J lost 7, with 22 bases in between. The CDR3 has 17 residues. CDR3 in amino acids: CASSIRALTGQGNEQFF. The CDR3 bases are TGTGCCAGTAGTATCCGGGCACTAACGGGCCAGGGGAATGAGCAGTTCTTC. The entire variable domain, with the rest obtained from reference TRBV19 and TRBJ2-1, is as follows: DGGITQSPKYLFRKEGQNVTLSCEQNLNHDAMYWYRQDPGQGLRLIYYSQIVNDFQKGDIAEGYSVSREKKESFPLTVTSAQKNPTAFYLCASSIRALTGQGNEQFFGPGTRLTVL.